This entry is about one T cell receptor beta chain. Per the study methods: Amplifying reference gene primers gave estimates of nucleated cell counts. Sequencing used immunoSEQ multiplex PCR; TCRdb keeps in-frame clones, though not all of them. V and J calls and clone size follow that table, whereas D and trimming were derived from the DNA. In the table there are 300,000 to 500,000 clones, approximately 86% of which are singletons. Germline V gene data show CDR1 as MNHNS and CDR2 as SASEGT. V lost 2 bases to trimming and J lost 8 bases, with 10 bases between them. This CDR3 region has 13 residues. Recruitment covered over 20 US areas and drew participants whose ages spanned about 18 to 100 years. Donors were grouped by their self-reported clinical history. These data come from a study of blood T cell repertoires in COVID-19.

The source material was PBMCs or T cells enriched from blood (not recorded which). The TCR originated in a woman aged 40 to 50 with acute COVID-19. V and J are TRBV6-1 and TRBJ2-4; no firm D call. CDR3 region: CASSEPTVDIQYF. CDR3 nucleotides: TGTGCCAGCAGTGAACCTACTGTGGACATTCAGTACTTC.